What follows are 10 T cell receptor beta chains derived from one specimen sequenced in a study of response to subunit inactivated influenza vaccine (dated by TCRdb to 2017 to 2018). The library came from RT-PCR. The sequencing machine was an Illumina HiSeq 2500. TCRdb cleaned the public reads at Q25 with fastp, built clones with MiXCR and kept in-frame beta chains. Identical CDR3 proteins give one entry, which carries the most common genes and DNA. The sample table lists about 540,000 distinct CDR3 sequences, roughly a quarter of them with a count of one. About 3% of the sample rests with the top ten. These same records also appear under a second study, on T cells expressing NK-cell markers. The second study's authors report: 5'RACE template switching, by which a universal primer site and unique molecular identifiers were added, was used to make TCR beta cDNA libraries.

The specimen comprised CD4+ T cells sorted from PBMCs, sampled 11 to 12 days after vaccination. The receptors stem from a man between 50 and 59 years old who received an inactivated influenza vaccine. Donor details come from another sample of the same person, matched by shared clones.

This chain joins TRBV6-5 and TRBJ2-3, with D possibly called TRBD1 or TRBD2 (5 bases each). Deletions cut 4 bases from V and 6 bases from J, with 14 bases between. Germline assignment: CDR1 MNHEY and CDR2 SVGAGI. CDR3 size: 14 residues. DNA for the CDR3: TGTGCCAGCAGTTTCTACCGGGACGGGGATACGCAGTATTTT. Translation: CASSFYRDGDTQYF.

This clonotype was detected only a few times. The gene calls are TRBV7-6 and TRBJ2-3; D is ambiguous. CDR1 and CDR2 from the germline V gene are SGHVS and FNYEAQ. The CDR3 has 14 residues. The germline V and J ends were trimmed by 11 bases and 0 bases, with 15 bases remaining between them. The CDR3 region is CASPWGTSTDTQYF. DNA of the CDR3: TGTGCCTCCCCCTGGGGAACTAGCACAGATACGCAGTATTTT.

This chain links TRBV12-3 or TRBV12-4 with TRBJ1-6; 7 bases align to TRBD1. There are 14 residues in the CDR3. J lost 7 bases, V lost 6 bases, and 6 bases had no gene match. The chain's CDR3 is CASRETGRNSPLHF. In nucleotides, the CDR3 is TGTGCCAGCAGGGAGACAGGGAGGAATTCACCCCTCCACTTT.

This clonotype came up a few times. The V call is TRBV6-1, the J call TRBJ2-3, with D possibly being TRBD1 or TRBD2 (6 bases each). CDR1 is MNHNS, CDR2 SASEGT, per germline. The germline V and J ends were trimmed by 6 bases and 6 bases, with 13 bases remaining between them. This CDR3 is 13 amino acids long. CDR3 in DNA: TGTGCCAGCAGCACGAGGGGGGCGGATACGCAGTATTTT. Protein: CASSTRGADTQYF.

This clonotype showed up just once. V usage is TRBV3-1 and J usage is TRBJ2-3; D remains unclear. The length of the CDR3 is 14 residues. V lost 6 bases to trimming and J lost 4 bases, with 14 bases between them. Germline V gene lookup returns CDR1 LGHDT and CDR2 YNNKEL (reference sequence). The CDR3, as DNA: TGTGCCAGCAGGTTCGGAAGCGTCGCAGATACGCAGTATTTT. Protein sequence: CASRFGSVADTQYF.

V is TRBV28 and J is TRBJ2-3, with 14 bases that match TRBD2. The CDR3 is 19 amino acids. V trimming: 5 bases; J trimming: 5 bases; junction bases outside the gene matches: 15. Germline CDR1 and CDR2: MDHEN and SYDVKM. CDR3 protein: CASSRLRTSGRPRIDTQYF. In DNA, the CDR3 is TGTGCCAGCAGTCGCCTTAGGACTAGCGGGAGGCCAAGGATAGATACGCAGTATTTT.

The CDR3 region is CASSFKGAEELFF. CDR3 in DNA: TGTGCCAGCAGTTTCAAGGGGGCCGAGGAGCTGTTTTTT. V gene TRBV12-3 or TRBV12-4 combines with J gene TRBJ2-2; the match to TRBD1 covers 7 bases. The CDR3 sequence is 13 residues long. The junction had 5 bases not matched to a gene; V was cut back by 3 bases and J by 10 bases.

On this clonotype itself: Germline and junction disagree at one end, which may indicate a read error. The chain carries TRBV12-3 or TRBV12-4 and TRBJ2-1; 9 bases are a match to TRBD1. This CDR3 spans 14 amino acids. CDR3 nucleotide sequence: TGTCCCAGCAGTGAACAGGGGGCGGCCAATGAGCAGTTCTTC. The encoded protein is CPSSEQGAANEQFF.

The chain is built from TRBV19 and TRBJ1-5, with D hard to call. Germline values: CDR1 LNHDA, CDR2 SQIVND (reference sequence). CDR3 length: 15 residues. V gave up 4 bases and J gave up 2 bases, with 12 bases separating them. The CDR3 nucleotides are TGTGCCAGTAGTAACGTGGTCAATGGCAATCAGCCCCAGCATTTT. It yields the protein CASSNVVNGNQPQHF.

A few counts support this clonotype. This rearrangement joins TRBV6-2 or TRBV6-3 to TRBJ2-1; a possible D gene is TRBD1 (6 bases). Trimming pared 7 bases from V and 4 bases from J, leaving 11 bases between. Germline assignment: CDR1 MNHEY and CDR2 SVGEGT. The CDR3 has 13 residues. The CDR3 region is CASTWGPYNEQFF. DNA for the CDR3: TGTGCCAGCACCTGGGGGCCTTACAATGAGCAGTTCTTC.